This entry describes one T cell receptor beta chain. cDNA carried unique molecular identifiers, and a universal primer site was added by template switching. One entry per CDR3 protein results from TCRdb running MiXCR on the 5' RACE reads. The data contain hundreds of thousands of distinct CDR3 sequences, about 20% of them singletons. These data belong to a study of identical twins. The sample was also reused in another study, on T cells expressing NK-cell markers. That study reports: Eight donors were sequenced, of whom seven were HCMV-seropositive, while the remaining one was HCMV-seronegative.

The sequenced material came from PBMCs. The receptor comes from a woman aged 18-29 years in good health.

CDR3 in DNA: TGTGCCAGCAGCGTAGAAGCCACGGGGCGCGGCACAGATACGCAGTATTTT. Protein: CASSVEATGRGTDTQYF. The chain couples TRBV9 to TRBJ2-3; D is tentatively TRBD1 or TRBD2 (5 bases each). The CDR3 has 17 residues. Trimming left V 0 bases short and J 1 base short, with 15 bases between. Germline values: CDR1 SGDLS, CDR2 YYNGEE.